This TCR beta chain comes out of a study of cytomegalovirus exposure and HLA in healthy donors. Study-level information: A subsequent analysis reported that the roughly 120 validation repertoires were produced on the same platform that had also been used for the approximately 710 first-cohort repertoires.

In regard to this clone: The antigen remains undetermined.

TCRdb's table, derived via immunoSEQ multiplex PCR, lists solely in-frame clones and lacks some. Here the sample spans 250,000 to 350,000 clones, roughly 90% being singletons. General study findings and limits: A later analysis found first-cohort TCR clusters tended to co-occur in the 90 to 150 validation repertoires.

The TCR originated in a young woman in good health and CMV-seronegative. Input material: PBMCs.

The CDR3: CASSFFGVSGGTDTQYF. CDR3 coding DNA: TGTGCCAGTAGTTTTTTCGGTGTGTCGGGAGGCACAGATACGCAGTATTTT. V and J are TRBV19 and TRBJ2-3; perhaps TRBD2 as D (6 bases). The CDR3 sequence is 17 residues long. Trimming cost V 5 bases and J 1 base, with 19 bases left between them. Per germline, CDR1 LNHDA and CDR2 SQIVND (reference sequence).